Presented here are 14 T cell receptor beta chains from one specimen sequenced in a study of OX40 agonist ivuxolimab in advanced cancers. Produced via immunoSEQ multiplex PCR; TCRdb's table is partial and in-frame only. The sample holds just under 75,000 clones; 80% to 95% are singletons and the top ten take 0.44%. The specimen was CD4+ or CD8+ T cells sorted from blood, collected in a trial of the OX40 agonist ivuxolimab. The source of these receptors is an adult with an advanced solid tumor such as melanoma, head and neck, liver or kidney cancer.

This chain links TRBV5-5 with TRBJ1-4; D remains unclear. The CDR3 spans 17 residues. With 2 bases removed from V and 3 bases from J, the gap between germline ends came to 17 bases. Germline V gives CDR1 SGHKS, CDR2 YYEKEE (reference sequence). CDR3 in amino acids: CASSFSGSQLANEKLFF. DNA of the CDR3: TGTGCCAGCAGCTTTTCTGGCAGCCAGCTTGCTAATGAAAAACTGTTTTTT.

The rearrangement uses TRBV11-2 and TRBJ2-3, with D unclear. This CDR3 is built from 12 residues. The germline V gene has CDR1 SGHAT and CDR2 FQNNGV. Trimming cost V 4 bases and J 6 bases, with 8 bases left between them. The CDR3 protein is CASSWARDTQYF. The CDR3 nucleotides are TGTGCCAGCAGCTGGGCAAGGGATACGCAGTATTTT. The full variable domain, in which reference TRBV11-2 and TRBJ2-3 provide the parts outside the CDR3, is EAGVAQSPRYKIIEKRQSVAFWCNPISGHATLYWYQQILGQGPKLLIQFQNNGVVDDSQLPKDRFSAERLKGVDSTLKIQPAKLEDSAVYLCASSWARDTQYFGPGTRLTVL.

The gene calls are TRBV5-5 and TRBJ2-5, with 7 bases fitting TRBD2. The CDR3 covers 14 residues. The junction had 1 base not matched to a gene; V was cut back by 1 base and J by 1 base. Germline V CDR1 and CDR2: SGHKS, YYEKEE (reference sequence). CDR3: CASSLRGVQETQYF. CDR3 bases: TGTGCCAGCAGCTTGCGGGGGGTCCAAGAGACCCAGTACTTC.

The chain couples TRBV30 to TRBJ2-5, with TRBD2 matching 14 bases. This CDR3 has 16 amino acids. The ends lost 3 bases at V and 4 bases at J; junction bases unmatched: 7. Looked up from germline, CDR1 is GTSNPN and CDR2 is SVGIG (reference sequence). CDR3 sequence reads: CAWSVGLAGELETQYF. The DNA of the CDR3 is TGTGCCTGGAGCGTGGGACTAGCGGGAGAGTTAGAGACCCAGTACTTC.

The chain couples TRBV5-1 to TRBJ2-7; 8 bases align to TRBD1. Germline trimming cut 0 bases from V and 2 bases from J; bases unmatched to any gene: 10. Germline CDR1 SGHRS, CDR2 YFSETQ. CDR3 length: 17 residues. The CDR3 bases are TGCGCCAGCAGCTTGGCCCCGTCCGGGACAGGAACCTACGAGCAGTACTTC. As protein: CASSLAPSGTGTYEQYF.

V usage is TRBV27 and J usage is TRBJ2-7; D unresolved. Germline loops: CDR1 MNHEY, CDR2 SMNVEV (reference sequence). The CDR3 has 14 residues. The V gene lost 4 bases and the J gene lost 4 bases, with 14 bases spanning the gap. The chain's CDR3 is CASSYEPQSYEQYF. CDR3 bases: TGTGCCAGCAGTTACGAGCCCCAAAGTTACGAGCAGTACTTC.

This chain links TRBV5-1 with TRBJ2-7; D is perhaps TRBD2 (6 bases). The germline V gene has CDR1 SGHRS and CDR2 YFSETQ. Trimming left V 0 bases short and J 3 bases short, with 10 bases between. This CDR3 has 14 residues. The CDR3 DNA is TGCGCCAGCAGCTTGGCAGTGGACTACTACGAGCAGTACTTC. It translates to CASSLAVDYYEQYF.

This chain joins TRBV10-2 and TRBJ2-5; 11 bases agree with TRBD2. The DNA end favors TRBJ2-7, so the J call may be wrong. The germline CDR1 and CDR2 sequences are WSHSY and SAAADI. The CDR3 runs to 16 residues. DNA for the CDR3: TGCGCCAGCCTCCCTAGCGGGAGGAAGGTGGCCTACGAGCAGTACTTC. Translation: CASLPSGRKVAYEQYF.

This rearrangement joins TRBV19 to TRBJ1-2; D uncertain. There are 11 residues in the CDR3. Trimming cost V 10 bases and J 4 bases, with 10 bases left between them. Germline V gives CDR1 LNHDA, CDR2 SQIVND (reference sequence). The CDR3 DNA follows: TGTGCCACCCAGTTGGGCTATGGCTACACCTTC. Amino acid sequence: CATQLGYGYTF.

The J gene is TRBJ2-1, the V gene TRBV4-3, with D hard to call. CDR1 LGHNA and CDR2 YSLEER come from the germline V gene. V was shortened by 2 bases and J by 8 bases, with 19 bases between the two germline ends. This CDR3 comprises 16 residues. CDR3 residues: CASSQKKKSPVDEQFF. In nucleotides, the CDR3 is TGCGCCAGCAGCCAAAAGAAAAAAAGTCCTGTCGATGAGCAGTTCTTC.

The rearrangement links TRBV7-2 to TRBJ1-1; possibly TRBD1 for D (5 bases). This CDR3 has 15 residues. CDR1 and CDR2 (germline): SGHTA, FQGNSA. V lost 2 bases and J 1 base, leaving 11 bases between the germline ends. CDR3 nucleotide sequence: TGTGCCAGCAGCTTATTGGGGGTGAGGAACACTGAAGCTTTCTTT. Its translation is CASSLLGVRNTEAFF.

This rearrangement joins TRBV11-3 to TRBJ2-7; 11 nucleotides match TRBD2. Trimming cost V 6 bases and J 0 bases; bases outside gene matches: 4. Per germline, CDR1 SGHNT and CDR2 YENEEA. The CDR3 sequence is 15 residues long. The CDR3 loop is CASSLGLAASYEQYF. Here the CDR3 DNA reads TGTGCCAGCAGTTTGGGACTAGCGGCCTCCTACGAGCAGTACTTC.

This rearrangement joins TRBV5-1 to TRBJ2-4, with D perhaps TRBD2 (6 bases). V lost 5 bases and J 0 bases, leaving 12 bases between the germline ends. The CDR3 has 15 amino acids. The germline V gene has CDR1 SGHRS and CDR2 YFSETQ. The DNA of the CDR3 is TGCGCCAGCAGAAGGGACTTGAGAGCCAAAAACATTCAGTACTTC. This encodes CASRRDLRAKNIQYF.

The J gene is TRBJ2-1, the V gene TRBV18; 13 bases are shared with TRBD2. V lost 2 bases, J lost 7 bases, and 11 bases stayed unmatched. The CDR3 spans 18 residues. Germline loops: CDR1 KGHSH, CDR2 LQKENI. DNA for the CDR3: TGTGCCAGCTCACCAAAGGGACTAGCGGGATATGAGTCTAATGAGCAGTTCTTC. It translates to CASSPKGLAGYESNEQFF.